What follows describes a single T cell receptor beta chain. Reverse transcription of extracted RNA yielded cDNA, which provided the sequencing template. Here immunoSEQ multiplex PCR was the method, and the copy in TCRdb shows in-frame clones only, minus some. The sample holds over 85,000 clones, 61% seen once. Treatment denoted: oral pan-JAK inhibitor, 5-10 mg twice daily. The ends lost 7 bases at V and 2 bases at J; junction bases unmatched: 5. The germline V gene encodes CDR1 SGHVS and CDR2 FQNEAQ. CDR3 length equals 14 residues. The data originate from a study of CD8+ T cells in alopecia areata. The J gene is TRBJ2-7, the V gene TRBV7-8; the match to TRBD2 covers 10 bases. This sequence originates from a human donor with alopecia areata. Sequences were derived from CD8+ T cells sorted from blood, sampled at week 4, from a patient treated with tofacitinib. CDR3 sequence (DNA): TGTGCCAGCACCCCAGCGGGGGGGCCCTACGAGCAGTACTTC. It encodes CASTPAGGPYEQYF. Full variable domain (remainder filled in from reference TRBV7-8 and TRBJ2-7): GAGVSQSPRYKVAKRGQDVALRCDPISGHVSLFWYQQALGQGPEFLTYFQNEAQLDKSGLPSDRFFAERPEGSVSTLKIQRTQQEDSAVYLCASTPAGGPYEQYFGPGTRLTVT.